The entry below gives a single T cell receptor (beta chain) sequence along with its context. The data are from a study of blood T cell repertoires in COVID-19. Turning to the study itself: Samples came from the United States, Italy and Spain, spanning acute and convalescent COVID-19.

The protocol was immunoSEQ multiplex PCR, while the TCRdb copy is restricted to in-frame clones and leaves out a portion. The sample has 150,000 or so clones, over 70% seen once; the top ten hold about 5.2%. Individuals in the exposed group had encountered a COVID-19 case within 2 weeks preceding study entry. Germline V gives CDR1 SQVTM, CDR2 ANQGSEA. The CDR3 is 13 amino acids. V was shortened by 7 bases and J by 0 bases, with 12 bases between the two germline ends. The chain links TRBV29-1 to TRBJ1-1; weak D call: TRBD1 (6 bases). The receptor's source is a man aged 65 to 85 who had been exposed to COVID-19. The sequencing input was PBMCs or T cells enriched from blood (not recorded which). CDR3 coding DNA: TGCAGCGCTACAGGGAATTTGAACACTGAAGCTTTCTTT. It encodes CSATGNLNTEAFF.